This T cell receptor beta chain was profiled in a study of T-cell reconstitution after alpha-beta-depleted transplantation in children (dated by TCRdb to about 2016). At the level of the whole study: Using TCR repertoire profiling, the study followed T-cell immune reconstitution in a quantitative way in children after TCRalphabeta/CD19-depleted allogeneic hematopoietic cell transplantation.

With regard to this clonotype: It has no known antigen specificity. No qualities accompany the bases; no much larger clone lies one base away.

Broad study findings and their caveats: In some patients, the high TCRbeta diversity seen at day 60 was put down to recipient T cells and intrathymic progenitors that had survived conditioning. The apparently early recovery of alphabetaT-cell counts about two months after transplant reportedly depended on only several hundred rapidly expanded clones that came from non-depleted graft cells. Over the following months the frequencies of hyperexpanded clones went down, and after one year T-cell counts and TCRbeta diversity were mostly credited to newly produced T cells.

Sample treatment or condition, as interpreted from the label and publication: allogeneic hematopoietic cell transplantation with graft depleted of TCRalphabeta T cells and CD19 B cells. The children who served as transplant recipients had been given grafts of TCRalphabeta/CD19-depleted allogeneic hematopoietic cells. Receptor libraries were prepared by PCR. The listed sequencing device is Illumina HiSeq 2500. Molecular barcoding was employed in the preparation of TCR libraries, with unique molecular identifiers being used to normalize TCRbeta repertoire quantification. TCRdb trimmed public reads at Q25 via fastp, called clones via MiXCR and kept in-frame beta chains. Rows matching on CDR3 protein sequence are summarized as one entry with the most common DNA and genes. The sample table contains some 200,000 distinct CDR3 sequences; only one count was recorded for approximately 8.4% of them. About 40% of the sample lies in the top ten.

The source of this sequence is a male patient between 2 and 9 years old who had a stem cell transplant for acute myeloid leukemia, so the T cells may come from the graft donor. Sequences were derived from PBMCs, mostly from graft donor cells, sampled 360 days after TCRalphabeta/CD19-depleted stem cell transplant.

The CDR3 region: CATSRDFLAGESYNEQFF. Here is the DNA: TGTGCCACCAGCAGAGACTTTTTAGCGGGAGAGTCCTACAATGAGCAGTTCTTC. The chain employs TRBV15 and TRBJ2-1, with 9 central nucleotides matching TRBD2. V has 0 bases trimmed and J has 1 base trimmed; junction bases matching no gene number 7. Based on the germline V gene (reference sequence), the CDR1 and CDR2 sequences are LNHNV and YYDKDF. From cysteine to phenylalanine, the CDR3 is 18 amino acids long. The kept DNA is CDR3 alone, 54 bases in frame from the first base.